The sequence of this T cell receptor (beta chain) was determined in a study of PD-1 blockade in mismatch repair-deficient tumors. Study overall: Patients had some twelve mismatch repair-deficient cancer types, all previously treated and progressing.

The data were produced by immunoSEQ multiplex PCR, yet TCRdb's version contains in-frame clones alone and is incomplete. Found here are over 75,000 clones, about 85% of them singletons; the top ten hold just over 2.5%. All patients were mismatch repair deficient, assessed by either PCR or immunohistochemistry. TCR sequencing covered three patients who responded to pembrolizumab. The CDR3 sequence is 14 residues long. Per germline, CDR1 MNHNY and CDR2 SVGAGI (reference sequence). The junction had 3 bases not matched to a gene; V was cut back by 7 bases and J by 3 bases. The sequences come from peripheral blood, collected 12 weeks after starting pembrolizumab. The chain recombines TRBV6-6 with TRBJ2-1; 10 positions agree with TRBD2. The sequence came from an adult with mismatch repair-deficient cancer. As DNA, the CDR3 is TGTGCCAGCAAAGGGACTAGCGACTACAATGAGCAGTTCTTC. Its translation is CASKGTSDYNEQFF.